This T cell receptor beta chain was obtained from a study of immune cell composition in non-small cell lung cancer. Note on this clone: Its antigen remains unidentified.

Repertoires were generated with immunoSEQ multiplex PCR, while TCRdb's copy carries only in-frame clones and drops some. This sample has about 6,100 clones, with approximately 70% found just once. The V gene lost 2 bases and the J gene lost 4 bases, with 6 bases spanning the gap. This CDR3 spans 13 amino acids. In germline, CDR1 is KGHSY, CDR2 FQNENV. The normal lung sample lay at least 3 cm, and maximally far, from the tumour. Study-wide results and caveats: Smoking pack-years did not significantly correlate with tumour TCR-beta clonality. Overall clonality, unlike maximal tumour-associated clone frequency, did not predict TIL reactivity. It was not proven that tumour-reactive clones equal dominant tumour-associated clones.

Sequencing was done on a sample of non-adjacent lung tissue. This clonotype was sampled from a human donor with non-small cell lung cancer. The rearrangement uses TRBV16 and TRBJ1-3; D is unresolved. The CDR3 sequence: CASSQPSGNTIYF. CDR3 bases: TGTGCCAGCAGCCAACCTTCGGGAAACACCATATATTTT.